The present T cell receptor (beta chain) was sequenced within a study of cytomegalovirus exposure and HLA in healthy donors. The wider study: An earlier analysis identified 117 million unique TCR beta sequences in about 179 million T cells.

PCR employed 60 Vbeta and 13 Jbeta primers. TCRdb's copy holds only in-frame clones and misses some; the assay was immunoSEQ multiplex PCR. The profile shows fewer than 200,000 clones, over 75% of them singletons. This CDR3 spans 17 amino acids. Unmatched junction bases numbered 7, after V lost 0 bases and J lost 4 bases. CDR1 and CDR2 (germline): LNHDA, SQIVND (reference sequence). The receptor was derived from a girl younger than two in good health and CMV-seronegative. The chain is built from TRBV19 and TRBJ2-1; 9 bases agree with TRBD2. Sequenced sample: PBMCs. The CDR3 sequence: CASSIEIAGDPYNEQFF. CDR3 DNA sequence: TGTGCCAGTAGTATAGAAATAGCGGGAGATCCATACAATGAGCAGTTCTTC.